Only a few counts were recorded for the clone carrying this TCR beta chain. V was cut by 6 bases and J by 1 base, with 10 bases left in between. Germline CDR1 and CDR2: MNHEY and SVGAGI. This CDR3 has 13 residues. These data belong to a study of T cells after posttransplantation cyclophosphamide. Some clones are missing from TCRdb's copy, which holds only in-frame ones; the method was immunoSEQ multiplex PCR. The repertoire includes roughly 18,000 clones, over 65% of them detected once, and about 9.1% sits in the top ten. This clonotype was obtained from a man aged 25-45 years in good health and a related stem cell transplant donor. V is TRBV6-5 and J is TRBJ2-7; TRBD2 is a possible D gene (5 bases). Input material: memory CD4+ T cells sorted from blood. The CDR3 loop reads CASSPGVSYEQYF. The CDR3 region has the DNA TGTGCCAGCAGCCCCGGGGTATCCTACGAGCAGTACTTC.